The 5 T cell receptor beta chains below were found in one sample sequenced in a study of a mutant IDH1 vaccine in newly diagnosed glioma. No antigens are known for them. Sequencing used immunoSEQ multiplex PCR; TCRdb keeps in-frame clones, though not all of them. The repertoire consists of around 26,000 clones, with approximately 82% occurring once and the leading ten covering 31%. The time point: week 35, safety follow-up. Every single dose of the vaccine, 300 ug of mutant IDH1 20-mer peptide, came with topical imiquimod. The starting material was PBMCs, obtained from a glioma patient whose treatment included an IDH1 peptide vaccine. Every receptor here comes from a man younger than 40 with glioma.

The CDR3 sequence: CASSNRDRGNEQYF. The CDR3 bases are TGTGCCAGCAGCAACCGGGACAGGGGTAACGAGCAGTACTTC. V is TRBV7-9 and J is TRBJ2-7; 10 bases agree with TRBD1. This CDR3 contains 14 residues. Germline V gene data show CDR1 as SEHNR and CDR2 as FQNEAQ (reference sequence). V lost 5 bases, J lost 5 bases, and 6 bases stayed unmatched.

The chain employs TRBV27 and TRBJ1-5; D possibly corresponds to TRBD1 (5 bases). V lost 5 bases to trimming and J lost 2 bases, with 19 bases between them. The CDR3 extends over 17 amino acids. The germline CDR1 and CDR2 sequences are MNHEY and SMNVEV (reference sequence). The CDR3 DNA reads TGTGCCAGCAGTGTCACCGGGACCCCGGGAGGCAATCAGCCCCAGCATTTT. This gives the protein CASSVTGTPGGNQPQHF.

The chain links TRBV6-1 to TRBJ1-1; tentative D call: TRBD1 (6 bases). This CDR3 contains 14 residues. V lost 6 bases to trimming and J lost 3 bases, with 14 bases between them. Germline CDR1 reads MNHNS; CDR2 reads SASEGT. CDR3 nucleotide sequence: TGTGCCAGCAGGCCAGGGGCCTTTGACACTGAAGCTTTCTTT. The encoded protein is CASRPGAFDTEAFF.

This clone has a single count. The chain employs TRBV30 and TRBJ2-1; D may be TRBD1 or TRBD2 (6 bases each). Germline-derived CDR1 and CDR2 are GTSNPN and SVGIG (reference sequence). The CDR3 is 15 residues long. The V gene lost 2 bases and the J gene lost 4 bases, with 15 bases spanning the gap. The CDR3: CAWSPRGAIYNEQFF. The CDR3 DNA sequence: TGTGCCTGGAGTCCTAGGGGGGCCATTTACAATGAGCAGTTCTTC.

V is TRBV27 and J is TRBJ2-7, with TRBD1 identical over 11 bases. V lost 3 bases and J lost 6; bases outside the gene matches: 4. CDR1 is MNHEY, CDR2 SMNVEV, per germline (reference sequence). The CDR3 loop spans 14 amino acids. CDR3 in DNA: TGTGCCAGCAGTTTCGGGACAGGGGGTGGCGAGCAGTACTTC. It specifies CASSFGTGGGEQYF.